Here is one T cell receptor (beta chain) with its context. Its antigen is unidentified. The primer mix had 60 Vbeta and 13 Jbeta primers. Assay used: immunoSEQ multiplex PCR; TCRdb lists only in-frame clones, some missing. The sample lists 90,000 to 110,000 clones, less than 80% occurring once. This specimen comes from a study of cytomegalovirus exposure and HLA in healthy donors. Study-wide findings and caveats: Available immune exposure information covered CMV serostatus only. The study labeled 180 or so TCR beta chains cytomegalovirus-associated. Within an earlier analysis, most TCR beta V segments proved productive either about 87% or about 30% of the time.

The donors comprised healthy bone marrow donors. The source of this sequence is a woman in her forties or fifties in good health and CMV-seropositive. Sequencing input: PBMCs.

The CDR3 is CASSRTGGRGETQYF. The DNA of the CDR3 is TGCGCCAGCAGCCGGACAGGGGGAAGAGGAGAGACCCAGTACTTC. V is TRBV5-1 and J is TRBJ2-5; 10 nucleotides match TRBD1. Trimming took 4 bases from V and 4 from J; bases not matched to a gene: 7. This CDR3 is built from 15 residues. Germline lookup yields CDR1 SGHRS and CDR2 YFSETQ. The complete variable domain, with remaining parts taken from reference TRBV5-1 and TRBJ2-5, reads KAGVTQTPRYLIKTRGQQVTLSCSPISGHRSVSWYQQTPGQGLQFLFEYFSETQRNKGNFPGRFSGRQFSNSRSEMNVSTLELGDSALYLCASSRTGGRGETQYFGPGTRLLVL.